The 31 T cell receptor beta chains below were found in one sample sequenced in a study of T-cell memory formation after mild COVID-19. MiXCR, applied by TCRdb to the 5' RACE reads, yields one record per CDR3 protein. Here the sample spans 280,000 or so distinct CDR3 sequences, around 8% being singletons. The specimen sequenced was PBMCs or a T cell subset sorted from them (not recorded which). The receptor set was obtained from a man aged 18 to 30 who had mild COVID-19 (a few samples of this study predate the infection). Cell type and time point are not known.

This clonotype was counted only a few times. J is TRBJ2-5 and V is TRBV30; 7 bases fit TRBD1. CDR1 GTSNPN and CDR2 SVGIG come from the germline V gene (reference sequence). Trimming took 2 bases from V and 5 from J; bases not matched to a gene: 5. CDR3 size: 13 residues. DNA of the CDR3: TGTGCCTGGAGTAGCAACAGGGGTGAGACCCAGTACTTC. Amino acid sequence: CAWSSNRGETQYF.

This clonotype has only a few counts. V and J are TRBV15 and TRBJ2-3, with D uncertain. CDR1 is LNHNV and CDR2 is YYDKDF in the germline V gene (reference sequence). The CDR3 length is 14 residues. The germline V and J ends were trimmed by 0 bases and 1 base, with 5 bases remaining between them. In nucleotides, the CDR3 is TGTGCCACCAGCAGAGATCGGCGCACAGATACGCAGTATTTT. Protein: CATSRDRRTDTQYF.

The rearrangement uses TRBV5-5 and TRBJ2-3; 7 bases are shared with TRBD1. With V trimmed by 4 bases and J by 5 bases, 7 bases remained unmatched. Germline lookup yields CDR1 SGHKS and CDR2 YYEKEE (reference sequence). This CDR3 spans 14 amino acids. CDR3 sequence reads: CASSPRGPGDTQYF. The CDR3 coding sequence is TGTGCCAGCAGCCCTAGGGGGCCGGGAGATACGCAGTATTTT.

V usage is TRBV10-2 and J usage is TRBJ2-3; the D gene is possibly TRBD2 (5 bases). V lost 0 bases and J 5 bases, leaving 12 bases between the germline ends. The CDR3 loop spans 15 amino acids. Germline V lookup: CDR1 WSHSY, CDR2 SAAADI. CDR3 DNA: TGCGCCAGCAGTGAGTCGTGGAAGCGGCAAGATACGCAGTATTTT. This codes for CASSESWKRQDTQYF.

This chain links TRBV10-2 with TRBJ2-3; 8 nucleotides align to TRBD2. Per germline, CDR1 WSHSY and CDR2 SAAADI. The ends lost 3 bases at V and 3 bases at J; junction bases unmatched: 11. The CDR3 runs 17 residues. The CDR3 DNA is TGCGCCAGCAGTGAACCCTTCGAGCGGGGGTATACAGATACGCAGTATTTT. It is translated as CASSEPFERGYTDTQYF.

V gene TRBV4-1 combines with J gene TRBJ1-1; 7 bases line up with TRBD1. CDR3 length equals 16 residues. Germline CDR1 and CDR2: MGHRA and YSYEKL. V trimming: 1 base; J trimming: 2 bases; junction bases outside the gene matches: 7. CDR3: CASSQVPDRENTEAFF. The DNA for the CDR3 is TGCGCCAGCAGCCAAGTGCCCGACAGGGAAAACACTGAAGCTTTCTTT.

A few counts support this clonotype. The genes are TRBV12-3 or TRBV12-4 and TRBJ2-5; 7 bases map to TRBD1. The CDR3 spans 15 residues. J lost 3 bases, V lost 6 bases, and 10 bases had no gene match. The CDR3 here is CASSSGTASEETQYF. The CDR3 nucleotides read TGTGCCAGCAGCTCCGGGACAGCGTCCGAAGAGACCCAGTACTTC.

This clonotype occurred a few times. The CDR3 here is CASSLGAILDTQYF. CDR3 coding DNA: TGTGCCAGCAGCTTGGGGGCGATTCTAGATACGCAGTATTTT. This chain connects TRBV7-8 to TRBJ2-3; TRBD1 might be the D (6 bases). The CDR3 extends over 14 amino acids. V shed 3 bases and J shed 5 bases, with 12 bases lying between them. From germline, CDR1 is SGHVS and CDR2 FQNEAQ.

This clonotype showed up just a few times. The chain employs TRBV20-1 and TRBJ1-6, with TRBD1 matching over 9 bases. CDR3 length: 17 amino acids. V dropped 5 bases and J dropped 3; count of bases not matched to a gene: 11. In germline, CDR1 is DFQATT, CDR2 SNEGSKA (reference sequence). The CDR3 nucleotides are TGCAGTGCTGGACGGGGACAGGGCTTTTTCTATAATTCACCCCTCCACTTT. Its protein product is CSAGRGQGFFYNSPLHF.

This clonotype has only a few counts. The V gene is TRBV20-1, the J gene TRBJ2-7; tentatively, D is TRBD1 or TRBD2 (6 bases each). Trimming stripped 1 base from V and 4 bases from J, with 14 bases between. This CDR3 region has 14 residues. The V gene's germline CDR1 is DFQATT and CDR2 SNEGSKA (reference sequence). This CDR3 reads CSARGPGAPYEQYF. The CDR3 DNA is TGCAGTGCTAGAGGTCCGGGGGCACCTTACGAGCAGTACTTC.

This clonotype came up a few times. The rearrangement uses TRBV6-6 and TRBJ2-3; TRBD1 matches at 8 bases. With 3 bases clipped from V and 8 bases from J, the junction kept 10 bases outside the gene matches. The CDR3 covers 15 residues. Germline loops: CDR1 MNHNY, CDR2 SVGAGI (reference sequence). The CDR3 protein is CASSYSTGEVGTQYF. CDR3 DNA: TGTGCCAGCAGTTATTCGACAGGGGAAGTTGGTACGCAGTATTTT.

The chain joins TRBV9 to TRBJ2-1, with 10 bases aligning to TRBD1. Unmatched junction bases numbered 3, after V lost 3 bases and J lost 3 bases. CDR1 and CDR2 from the germline V gene are SGDLS and YYNGEE. The CDR3 is 15 amino acids. Here the CDR3 reads CASSGGQGVYNEQFF. The CDR3 nucleotides are TGTGCCAGCAGCGGCGGACAGGGGGTCTACAATGAGCAGTTCTTC.

In this sample, this clonotype turned up many times. This rearrangement joins TRBV5-5 to TRBJ2-2, with TRBD1 matching 7 bases. The CDR3 is 14 residues long. Losses at the gene ends were 7 bases for V and 0 bases for J; bases not matched to a gene: 3. CDR1 and CDR2 (germline): SGHKS, YYEKEE (reference sequence). CDR3: CASLQGTNTGELFF. DNA for the CDR3: TGTGCCAGCCTACAGGGGACGAACACCGGGGAGCTGTTTTTT.

The chain is built from TRBV10-3 and TRBJ2-5, with D perhaps assigned TRBD1 or TRBD2 (6 bases each). The V gene's germline CDR1 is ENHRY and CDR2 SYGVKD. Trimming left V 1 base short and J 3 bases short, with 18 bases between. This CDR3 spans 17 amino acids. CDR3 sequence (DNA): TGTGCCATCAGTGAGTTAAGACACCGAGGGGGGAAAGAGACCCAGTACTTC. Translated: CAISELRHRGGKETQYF.

Only a few counts were recorded for this clonotype. Here the CDR3 DNA reads TGTGCCAGCGAGGACGAAAACTACGAGCAGTACTTC. This codes for CASEDENYEQYF. The chain has TRBV2 and TRBJ2-7; D gene unclear. CDR3 size: 12 residues. V was trimmed by 8 bases and J by 3 bases, leaving 11 bases between them. The germline gives CDR1 SNHLY, CDR2 FYNNEI.

This rearrangement joins TRBV5-1 to TRBJ2-3; TRBD2 aligns across 9 bases. The germline V gene encodes CDR1 SGHRS and CDR2 YFSETQ. The CDR3 has 16 residues. V trimming: 1 base; J trimming: 3 bases; junction bases outside the gene matches: 6. The CDR3 loop reads CASSLYGTSLTDTQYF. Written as DNA, the CDR3 is TGCGCCAGCAGCTTGTACGGGACTAGCCTAACAGATACGCAGTATTTT.

To note about this clonotype: Mismatch with germline at one junction end may stem from a read error. The chain uses TRBV2 and TRBJ1-2; 7 bases align to TRBD1. The V gene's germline CDR1 is SNHLY and CDR2 FYNNEI. The CDR3 runs 13 residues. CDR3 amino acids: CASTGTAKYGYTF. Written as DNA, the CDR3 is TGTGCCAGCACTGGGACAGCTAAATATGGCTACACCTTC.

This clonotype was counted between two and nine times. This chain's CDR3 is CASSGGQPNEKLFF. The CDR3, as DNA: TGCGCCAGCAGCGGGGGACAGCCTAATGAAAAACTGTTTTTT. The chain is built from TRBV5-1 and TRBJ1-4, with TRBD1 identical over 7 bases. CDR1 and CDR2 from the germline V gene are SGHRS and YFSETQ. The CDR3 runs to 14 residues. The V and J ends lost 4 bases and 3 bases, in that order; junction bases with no gene match: 3.

V usage is TRBV29-1 and J usage is TRBJ2-3, with 10 bases that match TRBD2. Germline values: CDR1 SQVTM, CDR2 ANQGSEA. This CDR3 contains 13 residues. The junction had 4 bases not matched to a gene; V was cut back by 5 bases and J by 5 bases. The CDR3: CSVSGGAIDTQYF. CDR3 in DNA: TGCAGCGTTAGCGGGGGGGCAATAGATACGCAGTATTTT.

The gene calls are TRBV7-2 and TRBJ2-3; the match to TRBD2 covers 13 bases. The CDR3 runs to 16 residues. Losses at the gene ends were 3 bases for V and 7 bases for J; bases not matched to a gene: 7. Germline V gives CDR1 SGHTA, CDR2 FQGNSA. The CDR3 DNA reads TGTGCCAGCAGCTTCGTACTAGCGGGGGGGCCGTATACGCAGTATTTT. Translated, it gives CASSFVLAGGPYTQYF.

The J gene is TRBJ2-3, the V gene TRBV10-3, with 10 bases aligning to TRBD2. Germline CDR1 ENHRY, CDR2 SYGVKD. This CDR3 is 18 amino acids long. Losses at the gene ends were 4 bases for V and 4 bases for J; bases not matched to a gene: 14. The CDR3 bases are TGTGCCATCAGTGTTCGGCCTAGCGGGGGTGGTCGGGCAGATACGCAGTATTTT. Its translation: CAISVRPSGGGRADTQYF.

The table lists this clonotype with many counts. V is TRBV4-1 and J is TRBJ1-1; D not resolved. This CDR3 spans 13 amino acids. Trimming took off 0 bases at V and 3 bases at J, with 5 bases between the two ends. Per the germline V gene, CDR1 is MGHRA and CDR2 is YSYEKL. Written as DNA, the CDR3 is TGCGCCAGCAGCCAAGAAGATGACACTGAAGCTTTCTTT. Amino acids: CASSQEDDTEAFF.

This clonotype came up a few times. V is TRBV20-1 and J is TRBJ1-1; D is ambiguous. The CDR3 sequence is 14 residues long. V was cut by 6 bases and J by 3 bases, with 17 bases left in between. Germline CDR1 DFQATT, CDR2 SNEGSKA (reference sequence). The CDR3 sequence: CSAISGDVDTEAFF. Written as DNA, the CDR3 is TGCAGTGCCATTTCCGGGGATGTTGACACTGAAGCTTTCTTT.

Here the CDR3 reads CSARGDRGIYGYTF. In DNA form, the CDR3 reads TGCAGTGCTAGGGGGGACAGGGGCATTTACGGCTACACCTTC. J is TRBJ1-2 and V is TRBV20-1; 10 nucleotides line up with TRBD1. The germline V gene encodes CDR1 DFQATT and CDR2 SNEGSKA (reference sequence). V lost 3 bases, J lost 8 bases, and 9 bases stayed unmatched. This CDR3 has 14 residues.

The rearrangement uses TRBV20-1 and TRBJ2-5, with TRBD2 identical over 10 bases. After removal of 7 bases from V and 7 bases from J, the junction contained 15 bases not matched to a gene. Germline V gives CDR1 DFQATT, CDR2 SNEGSKA (reference sequence). CDR3 length: 15 residues. The CDR3 reads CSVPSSGGKTWTQYF. CDR3 bases: TGCAGTGTTCCAAGTAGCGGGGGGAAGACATGGACCCAGTACTTC.

Only a few counts were recorded for this clonotype. The chain couples TRBV12-3 or TRBV12-4 to TRBJ1-2; 8 nucleotides agree with TRBD1. The CDR3 extends over 13 amino acids. Trimming took 4 bases from V and 4 from J; bases not matched to a gene: 2. CDR3 sequence reads: CASSWDRSYGYTF. In DNA, the CDR3 is TGTGCCAGCAGTTGGGACAGGAGCTATGGCTACACCTTC.

This rearrangement joins TRBV7-9 to TRBJ1-5, with TRBD1 matching 8 bases. Germline assignment: CDR1 SEHNR and CDR2 FQNEAQ (reference sequence). The J segment lost 7 bases and the V segment lost 5 bases, leaving 7 bases of the junction unmatched. The CDR3 has 14 residues. The CDR3 sequence is CASSPDRDRQPQHF. The CDR3 region has the DNA TGTGCCAGCAGCCCGGACAGGGACAGGCAGCCCCAGCATTTT.

The rearrangement joins TRBV9 to TRBJ2-2; possibly TRBD2 for D (5 bases). The CDR3 sequence is 19 residues long. Germline V CDR1 and CDR2: SGDLS, YYNGEE. Trimming shortened V by 2 bases and J by 5 bases, and 25 bases separated the two germline ends. DNA of the CDR3: TGTGCCAGCAGCGTTGGAAGGCCGGGATGGCGGCAAATGACCGGGGAGCTGTTTTTT. It codes for CASSVGRPGWRQMTGELFF.

This clonotype appeared a few times. This chain links TRBV5-6 with TRBJ2-1; 11 bases line up with TRBD1. The CDR3 is 15 residues long. Germline values: CDR1 SGHDT, CDR2 YYEEEE. J was trimmed by 3 bases and V by 3 bases; bases with no gene match: 2. The CDR3 spells CASSWDRGFYNEQFF. In DNA, the CDR3 is TGTGCCAGCAGCTGGGACAGGGGGTTCTACAATGAGCAGTTCTTC.

This clonotype showed up just a few times. The chain recombines TRBV6-2 or TRBV6-3 with TRBJ2-7, with 8 nucleotides matching TRBD1. The germline gives CDR1 MNHEY, CDR2 SVGEGT. V shed 6 bases and J 6 bases; nucleotides not matched to a gene: 7. This CDR3 contains 13 residues. The chain's CDR3 is CASSSDRGGEQYV. DNA for the CDR3: TGTGCCAGCAGCTCAGACAGGGGAGGCGAGCAGTACGTC.

This clonotype was found a few times. The chain joins TRBV6-5 to TRBJ1-3; D is undetermined. V gave up 5 bases and J gave up 2 bases, with 10 bases separating them. Per germline, CDR1 MNHEY and CDR2 SVGAGI. The CDR3 sequence is 14 residues long. CDR3 in amino acids: CASSRSLTGNTIYF. The CDR3 DNA reads as TGTGCCAGCAGTCGTAGCTTAACTGGAAACACCATATATTTT.